A single sample is the source of the 10 T cell receptor beta chains below, sequenced in a study of glioma-infiltrating T cells after dendritic cell vaccination. Assay used: immunoSEQ multiplex PCR; TCRdb lists only in-frame clones, some missing. Of about 99,000 clones listed, roughly 80% are singletons. This specimen consisted of blood, obtained before dendritic cell vaccination. All receptors derive from a human donor with glioblastoma.

V and J are TRBV5-1 and TRBJ2-3, with 11 bases that match TRBD1. The germline gives CDR1 SGHRS, CDR2 YFSETQ. The CDR3 runs 17 residues. Trimming removed 0 bases from V and 0 bases from J; junction bases left unmatched: 3. CDR3 in DNA: TGCGCCAGCAGCTTGGCCGGGACAGGGGGAAGCACAGATACGCAGTATTTT. Its translation is CASSLAGTGGSTDTQYF.

The chain is built from TRBV9 and TRBJ1-2; TRBD1 aligns across 7 bases. Germline V gene sequence: CDR1 SGDLS, CDR2 YYNGEE. The CDR3 consists of 17 residues. V lost 3 bases and J lost 2; bases outside the gene matches: 13. The CDR3 nucleotides are TGTGCCAGCAGCGGTGGGACAGACGACCCCCTGAACTATGGCTACACCTTC. This sequence encodes CASSGGTDDPLNYGYTF. Drawing the rest from reference TRBV9 and TRBJ1-2, the complete variable domain is DSGVTQTPKHLITATGQRVTLRCSPRSGDLSVYWYQQSLDQGLQFLIQYYNGEERAKGNILERFSAQQFPDLHSELNLSSLELGDSALYFCASSGGTDDPLNYGYTFGSGTRLTVV.

This clone was seen only once. DNA for the CDR3: TGTGCCAGTAGTATAACTCCAGGGACTAATGAGCAGTTCTTC. Its translation: CASSITPGTNEQFF. The rearrangement links TRBV19 to TRBJ2-1; weak D call: TRBD2 (6 bases). CDR1 and CDR2 (germline): LNHDA, SQIVND (reference sequence). The CDR3 is 14 residues long. The V end lost 2 bases, the J end lost 7 bases, and 12 bases lay between the germline ends. The variable domain in full, completed from reference TRBV19 and TRBJ2-1, reads DGGITQSPKYLFRKEGQNVTLSCEQNLNHDAMYWYRQDPGQGLRLIYYSQIVNDFQKGDIAEGYSVSREKKESFPLTVTSAQKNPTAFYLCASSITPGTNEQFFGPGTRLTVL.

CDR3 loop: CASRVDRGSYEQYF. DNA of the CDR3: TGTGCCAGCAGAGTGGACAGGGGATCCTACGAGCAGTACTTC. This chain links TRBV5-4 with TRBJ2-7; 9 bases are shared with TRBD1. The germline CDR1 and CDR2 sequences are SGHNT and YYREEE (reference sequence). The CDR3 is 14 amino acids. The J segment lost 1 base and the V segment lost 5 bases, leaving 4 bases of the junction unmatched.

The chain recombines TRBV7-9 with TRBJ1-1; no clear D. The V end was cut by 5 bases, the J end by 10 bases, with 20 bases between. This CDR3 is built from 14 residues. Germline V gene data show CDR1 as SEHNR and CDR2 as FQNEAQ (reference sequence). The CDR3 nucleotides read TGTGCCAGCAGCCAACCACCGAGTGAGATGTCAGCTTTCTTT. This encodes CASSQPPSEMSAFF.

The chain joins TRBV5-6 to TRBJ2-7; TRBD1 is a possible D gene (6 bases). The germline V gene has CDR1 SGHDT and CDR2 YYEEEE. The CDR3 totals 15 residues. The V gene lost 1 base and the J gene lost 5 bases, with 16 bases spanning the gap. The CDR3 is CASSLITGIVNEQYF. The CDR3, as DNA: TGTGCCAGCAGCTTGATCACAGGGATTGTCAACGAGCAGTACTTC.

The chain carries TRBV27 and TRBJ2-1; 8 nucleotides agree with TRBD2. The germline V gene has CDR1 MNHEY and CDR2 SMNVEV (reference sequence). The CDR3 totals 15 residues. V was pared by 6 bases and J by 4 bases, with 8 bases of the junction left unmatched. Here the CDR3 DNA reads TGTGCCAGCAGCCCCCCCCGCGGGGGGTACAATGAGCAGTTCTTC. It yields the protein CASSPPRGGYNEQFF.

The rearrangement links TRBV29-1 to TRBJ1-2, with D possibly being TRBD1 (6 bases). V shed 3 bases and J shed 2 bases, with 13 bases lying between them. Germline CDR1 SQVTM, CDR2 ANQGSEA. The CDR3 is 14 residues long. The CDR3 bases are TGCAGCGTTGACCCCCGGACAGACAACTATGGCTACACCTTC. It is translated as CSVDPRTDNYGYTF. Drawing the rest from reference TRBV29-1 and TRBJ1-2, the complete variable domain is SAVISQKPSRDICQRGTSLTIQCQVDSQVTMMFWYRQQPGQSLTLIATANQGSEATYESGFVIDKFPISRPNLTFSTLTVSNMSPEDSSIYLCSVDPRTDNYGYTFGSGTRLTVV.

The gene calls are TRBV9 and TRBJ2-1; D uncertain. Germline CDR1 and CDR2: SGDLS and YYNGEE. Trimming removed 4 bases at V and 0 bases at J, with 5 bases between. The CDR3 length is 13 residues. Written as DNA, the CDR3 is TGTGCCAGCAGCCCCCACTCCTACAATGAGCAGTTCTTC. Translating it yields CASSPHSYNEQFF.

V is TRBV6-6 and J is TRBJ2-1, with 10 bases matching TRBD1. The CDR3 covers 15 residues. The trim removed 4 bases at V and 7 bases at J, leaving 7 bases unmatched. Germline CDR1 is MNHNY and CDR2 is SVGAGI (reference sequence). CDR3 sequence: CASSSFRTGGNEQFF. The DNA for the CDR3 is TGTGCCAGCAGTTCCTTTCGGACAGGGGGAAATGAGCAGTTCTTC.